These T cell receptor beta chains were read from a single sample in a study of T cell repertoires in cytomegalovirus infection. These receptors have no known antigen. TCRdb analysed the reads with MiXCR anew, one entry per CDR3 protein. The sample records roughly 860,000 distinct CDR3 sequences, over 25% being singletons. The sample was cultured CD8+ T cells from PBMCs, taken from culture after CMV antigen stimulation. The receptors were sampled from a human donor in good health (CMV status not recorded). Some clones in this sample may be carry-over from other donors' samples. Both conserved end residues are part of each CDR3. A D gene is named only where the DNA matches it firmly. Clone size is shown for a subset of rows, as once, few, many or a class of expanded clone.

d_gene: NA
abundance: NA
v_gene: TRBV12-3/TRBV12-4
j_gene: TRBJ1-2
CDR3aa: CASSLGRQDFYGYTF
CDR3nt: TGTGCCAGCAGTTTAGGGCGGCAGGACTTCTATGGCTACACCTTC

d_gene: NA
abundance: NA
v_gene: TRBV6-2/TRBV6-3
j_gene: TRBJ2-2
CDR3aa: CASSLDRTRDTGELFF
CDR3nt: TGTGCCAGCAGCCTTGACAGGACCCGGGACACCGGGGAGCTGTTTTTT

d_gene: NA
abundance: NA
v_gene: TRBV7-6
j_gene: TRBJ1-2
CDR3aa: CASSLPSTGRCYGYTF
CDR3nt: TGTGCCAGCAGCTTACCGTCGACAGGTCGGTGCTATGGCTACACCTTC

d_gene: NA
abundance: NA
v_gene: TRBV5-4
j_gene: TRBJ2-7
CDR3aa: CASSSPEQGGEQYF
CDR3nt: TGTGCCAGCAGCTCCCCCGAACAGGGTGGCGAGCAGTACTTC

d_gene: NA
abundance: few
v_gene: TRBV27
j_gene: TRBJ1-1
CDR3aa: CASSLYRPFSTEAFF
CDR3nt: TGTGCCAGCAGTTTATACAGACCCTTCTCCACTGAAGCTTTCTTT

d_gene: NA
abundance: few
v_gene: TRBV11-2
j_gene: TRBJ1-1
CDR3aa: CASSLWKPVEDTEAFF
CDR3nt: TGTGCCAGCAGCTTATGGAAGCCTGTGGAGGACACTGAAGCTTTCTTT

d_gene: TRBD1
abundance: few
v_gene: TRBV2
j_gene: TRBJ2-4
CDR3aa: CASSEVLQGAKNIQYF
CDR3nt: TGTGCCAGCAGTGAGGTTTTACAGGGGGCCAAAAACATTCAGTACTTC

d_gene: NA
abundance: NA
v_gene: TRBV7-9
j_gene: TRBJ1-2
CDR3aa: CASSSQGGYTF
CDR3nt: TGTGCCAGCAGCTCCCAGGGTGGCTACACCTTC

d_gene: NA
abundance: NA
v_gene: TRBV27
j_gene: TRBJ1-5
CDR3aa: CASSPVSSTNQPQHF
CDR3nt: TGTGCCAGCAGTCCCGTTTCCAGTACGAATCAGCCCCAGCATTTT

d_gene: TRBD1
abundance: NA
v_gene: TRBV7-8
j_gene: TRBJ2-6
CDR3aa: CASSLAPGIDREYPGANVLTF
CDR3nt: TGTGCCAGCAGCTTAGCCCCAGGGATAGACAGGGAGTACCCTGGGGCCAACGTCCTGACTTTC

d_gene: NA
abundance: many
v_gene: TRBV6-5
j_gene: TRBJ2-7
CDR3aa: CASSYGGPYEQYF
CDR3nt: TGTGCCAGCAGTTACGGGGGACCCTACGAGCAGTACTTC

d_gene: NA
abundance: NA
v_gene: TRBV7-9
j_gene: TRBJ2-5
CDR3aa: CASSFLPGQAIQETQYF
CDR3nt: TGTGCCAGCAGCTTCCTACCGGGGCAGGCGATCCAAGAGACCCAGTACTTC

d_gene: NA
abundance: NA
v_gene: TRBV4-1
j_gene: TRBJ2-1
CDR3aa: CASSLSEYNEQFF
CDR3nt: TGCGCCAGCAGCCTTTCAGAATACAATGAGCAGTTCTTC

d_gene: NA
abundance: NA
v_gene: TRBV2
j_gene: TRBJ2-6
CDR3aa: CASSEFTGANVLTF
CDR3nt: TGTGCCAGCAGTGAATTTACTGGGGCCAACGTCCTGACTTTC

d_gene: NA
abundance: NA
v_gene: TRBV20-1
j_gene: TRBJ1-4
CDR3aa: CSARAPAVGNEKLFF
CDR3nt: TGCAGTGCTAGAGCACCCGCGGTCGGAAATGAAAAACTGTTTTTT

d_gene: TRBD1
abundance: many
v_gene: TRBV12-5
j_gene: TRBJ1-1
CDR3aa: CASGLIWDRGPPEAFF
CDR3nt: TGTGCTAGTGGTTTGATCTGGGACAGGGGCCCGCCTGAAGCTTTCTTT

d_gene: NA
abundance: NA
v_gene: TRBV10-3
j_gene: TRBJ1-4
CDR3aa: CAISEFRGTNEKLFF
CDR3nt: TGTGCCATCAGTGAGTTCCGAGGAACTAATGAAAAACTGTTTTTT

d_gene: TRBD2
abundance: many
v_gene: TRBV7-8
j_gene: TRBJ2-1
CDR3aa: CASSLVASGGGDEQFF
CDR3nt: TGTGCCAGCAGCTTAGTGGCTAGCGGGGGAGGGGATGAGCAGTTCTTC

d_gene: NA
abundance: many
v_gene: TRBV4-2
j_gene: TRBJ1-5
CDR3aa: CASSQGVKGNQPQHF
CDR3nt: TGTGCCAGCAGCCAAGGAGTGAAGGGCAATCAGCCCCAGCATTTT

d_gene: NA
abundance: NA
v_gene: TRBV5-5
j_gene: TRBJ1-3
CDR3aa: CASSLKGPVGNTIYF
CDR3nt: TGTGCCAGCAGCTTGAAGGGGCCCGTGGGAAACACCATATATTTT

d_gene: NA
abundance: NA
v_gene: TRBV6-2/TRBV6-3
j_gene: TRBJ1-5
CDR3aa: CASSYIAGSNQPQHF
CDR3nt: TGTGCCAGCAGTTACATAGCAGGGAGCAATCAGCCCCAGCATTTT

d_gene: NA
abundance: NA
v_gene: TRBV6-5
j_gene: TRBJ2-3
CDR3aa: CASSYSVAVNTDTQYF
CDR3nt: TGTGCCAGCAGTTACTCAGTTGCGGTGAACACAGATACGCAGTATTTT

d_gene: NA
abundance: many
v_gene: TRBV19
j_gene: TRBJ1-2
CDR3aa: CASSIHSAGYTF
CDR3nt: TGTGCCAGTAGTATACACAGCGCTGGCTACACCTTC